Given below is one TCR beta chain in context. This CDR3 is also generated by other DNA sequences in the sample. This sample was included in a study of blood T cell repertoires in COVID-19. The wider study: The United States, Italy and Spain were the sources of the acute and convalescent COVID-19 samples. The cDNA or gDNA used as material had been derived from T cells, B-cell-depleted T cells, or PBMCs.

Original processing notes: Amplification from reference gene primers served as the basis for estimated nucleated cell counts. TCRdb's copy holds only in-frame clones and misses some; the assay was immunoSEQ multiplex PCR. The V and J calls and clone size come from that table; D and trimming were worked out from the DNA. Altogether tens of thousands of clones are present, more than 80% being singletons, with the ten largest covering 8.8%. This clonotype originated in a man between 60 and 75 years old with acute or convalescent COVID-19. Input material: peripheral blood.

The CDR3 reads CAWSVGRGTEAFF. CDR3 sequence (DNA): TGTGCCTGGAGTGTAGGGCGGGGAACGGAAGCTTTCTTT. The chain carries TRBV30 and TRBJ1-1; D call uncertain. This CDR3 has 13 amino acids. Germline V lookup: CDR1 GTSNPN, CDR2 SVGIG (reference sequence). Trimming left V 0 bases short and J 8 bases short, with 13 bases between.